This TCR beta chain was observed in a study of identical twins. CDR3 length equals 15 residues. The V and J ends lost 8 bases and 7 bases, in that order; junction bases with no gene match: 15. Germline loops: CDR1 MNHEY, CDR2 SVGEGT. In its sample, this clonotype was seen a few times. TCRdb re-called the 5' RACE reads with MiXCR, one entry per CDR3 protein. The sample has roughly 260,000 distinct CDR3 sequences, more than 13% seen once. The TCR sequence derives from a young woman in good health. This chain links TRBV6-2 or TRBV6-3 with TRBJ2-3; 7 bases align to TRBD1. The sequencing sample was made of memory (CD45RO+) T cells sorted from blood. The CDR3 coding sequence is TGTGCCAGCTCGGAGAGACAGGGTTCTCGAAATACGCAGTATTTT. Its translation is CASSERQGSRNTQYF.